This TCR beta chain derives from a study of T cells after posttransplantation cyclophosphamide. CDR1 KGHSH and CDR2 LQKENI come from the germline V gene. Trimming pared 0 bases from V and 4 bases from J, leaving 15 bases between. CDR3 size: 16 residues. Method: immunoSEQ multiplex PCR; TCRdb's copy keeps in-frame clones and lacks some. This sample has around 47,000 clones; under 95% occur once, and the top ten carry 2.9%. Notes on the study in general: Later blood repertoires were often dominated by clones from the donor CD8+ memory compartment. TRB overlap between skin or GI tissue T cells and blood was limited.

As regards this clone: Its matching antigen is unknown.

The J gene is TRBJ1-2, the V gene TRBV18; weak D call: TRBD1 (5 bases). Sequencing input: PBMCs. The TCR originated in a woman in her 30s in good health and a related stem cell transplant donor. The CDR3 DNA sequence: TGTGCCAGCTCACCACCGGAGTCAGGGCTAGTCTATGGCTACACCTTC. This sequence encodes CASSPPESGLVYGYTF.